The clone carrying this T cell receptor (beta chain) was recorded many times. Its antigen is currently unknown. Construction of naive CD8 libraries employed about 19,000 to 1,100,000 sorted cells together with 10%, 30% or 50% RNA. TCRdb passed the PCR reads through MiXCR, listing each CDR3 protein once. The sample holds over 600,000 distinct CDR3 sequences; 20% are singletons and the top ten take about 0.9%. Germline lookup yields CDR1 LGHNA and CDR2 YSLEER. The germline V and J ends were trimmed by 0 bases and 2 bases, with 10 bases remaining between them. The CDR3 loop spans 15 amino acids. The sample is drawn from a study of molecular identifiers for immune sequencing clone quantification. General study results and limits: For effector cells, clones above 20 RNA copies held over 98% of molecules; for naive cells, under 1%.

Sequences were obtained from naive CD8+ T cells from blood, with Jurkat cell RNA spiked in. The subset was: FACS-sorted CD8+CD4-CCR7+CD45RA+ naive T cells. The receptor was derived from a human donor in good health. Some libraries in this study had Jurkat cell RNA spiked in. The J gene is TRBJ2-5, the V gene TRBV4-3; maybe TRBD1 (7 bases). This CDR3 reads CASSQDAGQQETQYF. For the CDR3, the DNA is TGCGCCAGCAGCCAAGATGCGGGACAGCAAGAGACCCAGTACTTC.